A selection of T cell receptor beta chains follows, all from one sample in a study of blood T cell repertoires in COVID-19. Only in-frame clones appear in the TCRdb table, and some are missing; sequencing was by immunoSEQ multiplex PCR. Here the sample spans a few hundred thousand clones, about 90% being singletons. The sample was PBMCs or T cells enriched from blood (not recorded which). These receptors all stem from a woman aged 25 to 39 who had recovered from COVID-19. Both conserved end residues are part of each CDR3. A D gene is named only where the DNA matches it firmly. Not all rows give a size; the values are once, few, many and, for expanded clones, a class.

j_call	v_call	clone_size	d_call	cdr3_aa	cdr3_nt
TRBJ2-2	TRBV28	few	TRBD1	CASRGQHRELFF	TGTGCCAGCAGGGGACAGCACCGGGAGCTGTTTTTT
TRBJ1-4	TRBV19	-	TRBD1	CASSRTGSTNEKLFF	TGTGCCAGTAGTAGGACAGGGTCAACTAATGAAAAACTGTTTTTT
TRBJ2-2	TRBV11-3	-	TRBD1	CASSFQGVGGELFF	TGTGCCAGCAGCTTCCAGGGGGTTGGCGGGGAGCTGTTTTTT
TRBJ1-1	TRBV5-8	-	-	CASSLYTGSATEAFF	TGTGCCAGCAGCTTATATACAGGGTCAGCCACTGAAGCTTTCTTT
TRBJ1-2	TRBV28	-	TRBD1	CASSLTRSWDSPPSNYGYTF	TGTGCCAGCAGTTTGACCCGCTCCTGGGACAGTCCCCCGTCTAACTATGGCTACACCTTC
TRBJ2-3	TRBV11-2	-	TRBD1	CASSLEGQGTSTDTQYF	TGTGCCAGCAGCTTAGAGGGACAGGGGACTAGCACAGATACGCAGTATTTT
TRBJ2-7	TRBV28	-	TRBD1	CASSRPTTGNEQYF	TGTGCCAGCAGCCGCCCGACGACAGGGAACGAGCAGTACTTC
TRBJ1-1	TRBV10-3	-	-	CAISDRRGSGTEAFF	TGTGCCATCAGTGATAGAAGGGGGTCCGGGACTGAAGCTTTCTTT
TRBJ1-2	TRBV19	-	-	CASSIPGYGYTF	TGTGCCAGTAGTATTCCAGGCTATGGCTACACCTTC
TRBJ1-2	TRBV29-1	-	-	CSVVSPGSYGYTF	TGCAGCGTTGTTTCCCCGGGATCCTATGGCTACACCTTC
TRBJ1-2	TRBV5-4	-	TRBD1	CASSPGQGSNYGYTF	TGTGCCAGCAGCCCCGGACAGGGATCTAACTATGGCTACACCTTC
TRBJ2-5	TRBV5-1	-	-	CASTEGVRARYQETQYF	TGCGCCAGCACGGAAGGAGTGAGGGCGCGGTACCAAGAGACCCAGTACTTC
TRBJ2-7	TRBV27	-	TRBD1	CASSLRIDRGEQYF	TGTGCCAGCAGTTTACGGATCGACAGGGGGGAGCAGTACTTC
TRBJ1-5	TRBV7-8	-	-	CASSLGRAGNQPQHF	TGTGCCAGCAGCTTAGGCCGAGCTGGCAATCAGCCCCAGCATTTT
TRBJ1-1	TRBV11-2	-	TRBD1	CASSWGQGGGTEAFF	TGTGCCAGCAGCTGGGGACAGGGGGGTGGCACTGAAGCTTTCTTT
TRBJ1-4	TRBV6-5	-	-	CASSYSGARGEKLFF	TGTGCCAGCAGTTACTCGGGGGCAAGGGGGGAAAAACTGTTTTTT
TRBJ1-4	TRBV11-2	-	-	CASSPSSRHPTNEKLFF	TGTGCCAGCAGCCCATCCTCGCGACATCCAACTAATGAAAAACTGTTTTTT
TRBJ1-3	TRBV24-1	-	-	CATSDFLKRSGNTIYF	TGTGCCACCAGTGATTTTCTAAAACGCTCTGGAAACACCATATATTTT
TRBJ1-2	TRBV12-2	-	-	CASRLGSTRTGDNYGYTF	TGTGCAAGTCGCTTAGGATCCACGCGGACAGGGGATAACTATGGCTACACCTTC
TRBJ1-1	TRBV5-8	-	TRBD1	CASSTDRGPTEAFF	TGTGCCAGCAGCACCGACAGGGGGCCCACTGAAGCTTTCTTT
TRBJ1-1	TRBV2	once	-	CASSEEGWGDEAFF	TGTGCCAGCAGTGAAGAAGGGTGGGGAGATGAAGCTTTCTTT
TRBJ1-4	TRBV2	-	-	CASSAGVYNEKLFF	TGTGCCAGCAGTGCAGGGGTATATAATGAAAAACTGTTTTTT
TRBJ2-3	TRBV20-1	-	-	CSASWGGSTDTQYF	TGCAGTGCTAGTTGGGGGGGCTCCACAGATACGCAGTATTTT
TRBJ2-1	TRBV2	-	-	CASSELGSYNEQFF	TGTGCCAGCAGTGAATTGGGTAGCTACAATGAACAGTTCTTC
TRBJ1-1	TRBV7-2	once	-	CASSLFSLGGADTEAFF	TGTGCCAGCAGCTTATTCAGTTTAGGAGGGGCCGACACTGAAGCTTTCTTT
TRBJ1-5	TRBV7-6	-	-	CASSLRAHRGAGNQPQHF	TGTGCCAGCAGCTTAAGGGCCCACCGTGGGGCAGGCAATCAGCCCCAGCATTTT